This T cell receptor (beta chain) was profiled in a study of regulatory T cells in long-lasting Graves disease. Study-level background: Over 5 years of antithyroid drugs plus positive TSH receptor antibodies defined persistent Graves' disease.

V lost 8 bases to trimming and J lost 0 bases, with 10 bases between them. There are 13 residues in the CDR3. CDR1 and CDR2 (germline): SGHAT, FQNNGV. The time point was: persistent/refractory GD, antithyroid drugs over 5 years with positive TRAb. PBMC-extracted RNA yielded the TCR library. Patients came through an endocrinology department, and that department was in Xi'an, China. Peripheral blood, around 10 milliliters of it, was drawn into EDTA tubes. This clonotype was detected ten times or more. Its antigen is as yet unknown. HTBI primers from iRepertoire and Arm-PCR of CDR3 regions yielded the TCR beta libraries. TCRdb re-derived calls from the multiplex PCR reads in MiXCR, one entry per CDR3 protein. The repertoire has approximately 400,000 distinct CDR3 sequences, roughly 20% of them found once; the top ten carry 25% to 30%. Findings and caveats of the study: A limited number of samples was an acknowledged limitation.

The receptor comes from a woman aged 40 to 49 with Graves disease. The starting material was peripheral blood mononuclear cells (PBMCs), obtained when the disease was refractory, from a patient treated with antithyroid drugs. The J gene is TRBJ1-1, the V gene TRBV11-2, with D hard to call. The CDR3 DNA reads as TGTGCCAGCGTTCCCCTCATGAACACTGAAGCTTTCTTT. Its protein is CASVPLMNTEAFF.